Below, 10 T cell receptor beta chains from the same sample are listed, as sequenced in a study of control samples from healthy donors and cancer patients. Produced via immunoSEQ multiplex PCR; TCRdb's table is partial and in-frame only. The sample consists of around 170,000 clones, around 90% of them appearing once. The sequencing sample was made of blood. These receptors all stem from a woman aged 50 to 60 in good health.

V is TRBV3-1 (or the pseudogene TRBV3-2) and J is TRBJ1-2; no clear D. Looked up from germline, CDR1 is LGHDT and CDR2 is YNNKEL (reference sequence). The CDR3 covers 13 residues. Trimming cost V 0 bases and J 8 bases, with 10 bases left between them. CDR3 protein: CASSQDDRRGYTF. The CDR3 DNA is TGTGCCAGCAGCCAAGATGACCGGAGAGGCTACACCTTC.

V and J are TRBV7-2 and TRBJ1-2; TRBD1 matches at 7 bases. CDR3 length: 16 residues. V was pared by 2 bases and J by 4 bases, with 10 bases of the junction left unmatched. CDR1 and CDR2 (germline): SGHTA, FQGNSA. The CDR3 loop is CASSLRIEGAGYGYTF. CDR3 DNA: TGTGCCAGCAGCTTAAGAATTGAGGGGGCGGGCTATGGCTACACCTTC. Full variable domain (outside the CDR3, taken from reference TRBV7-2 and TRBJ1-2): GAGVSQSPSNKVTEKGKDVELRCDPISGHTALYWYRQSLGQGLEFLIYFQGNSAPDKSGLPSDRFSAERTGGSVSTLTIQRTQQEDSAVYLCASSLRIEGAGYGYTFGSGTRLTVV.

The V call is TRBV11-3, the J call TRBJ2-3, with a weak D call TRBD2 (5 bases). V was clipped by 1 base and J by 0 bases, with 5 bases between them. Germline lookup yields CDR1 SGHNT and CDR2 YENEEA. The CDR3 contains 14 residues. CDR3 in amino acids: CASSLGGSTDTQYF. CDR3 coding DNA: TGTGCCAGCAGCTTAGGCGGGAGCACAGATACGCAGTATTTT. Based on the CDR3 plus reference TRBV11-3 and TRBJ2-3, the full variable domain is EAGVVQSPRYKIIEKKQPVAFWCNPISGHNTLYWYLQNLGQGPELLIRYENEEAVDDSQLPKDRFSAERLKGVDSTLKIQPAELGDSAVYLCASSLGGSTDTQYFGPGTRLTVL.

V and J are TRBV18 and TRBJ1-5, with D unclear. CDR3 length: 16 residues. Germline assignment: CDR1 KGHSH and CDR2 LQKENI. Trimming removed 0 bases from V and 1 base from J, with 10 bases in between. The CDR3 DNA is TGTGCCAGCTCACCACCTCGTGGGAAAAGCAATCAGCCCCAGCATTTT. Protein sequence: CASSPPRGKSNQPQHF.

The rearrangement links TRBV19 to TRBJ1-6; D possibly corresponds to TRBD1 (5 bases). Trimming stripped 2 bases from V and 9 bases from J, with 8 bases between. Per germline, CDR1 LNHDA and CDR2 SQIVND (reference sequence). The CDR3 spans 13 residues. CDR3 sequence: CASSIQGSSPLHF. DNA of the CDR3: TGTGCCAGTAGTATACAGGGTTCTTCACCCCTCCACTTT.

This clone was seen once. The gene calls are TRBV24-1 and TRBJ2-3, with D perhaps matching TRBD1 (7 bases). Trimming removed 3 bases from V and 2 bases from J, with 14 bases in between. Germline CDR1 reads KGHDR; CDR2 reads SFDVKD. This CDR3 contains 16 residues. The CDR3 bases are TGTGCCACCAGTGATATAGGACAGGACTACACAGATACGCAGTATTTT. It specifies CATSDIGQDYTDTQYF.

The chain has TRBV12-3 or TRBV12-4 and TRBJ1-1, with D unclear. This CDR3 comprises 11 residues. The V and J ends lost 4 bases and 4 bases respectively, with 4 bases between them. The CDR3 loop is CASSSTTEAFF. CDR3 DNA: TGTGCCAGCAGTTCCACCACTGAAGCTTTCTTT.

The DNA of the CDR3 is TGTGCCAGCAGCTCACAGGGTATACTCACAGATACGCAGTATTTT. Translating it yields CASSSQGILTDTQYF. This chain connects TRBV7-9 to TRBJ2-3; possible D gene TRBD1, 6 bases. The V gene's germline CDR1 is SEHNR and CDR2 FQNEAQ (reference sequence). The length of the CDR3 is 15 residues. V lost 4 bases to trimming and J lost 2 bases, with 13 bases between them.

This sequence joins TRBV27 and TRBJ2-7, with 7 bases that match TRBD2. Germline lookup yields CDR1 MNHEY and CDR2 SMNVEV (reference sequence). The CDR3 has 13 amino acids. With 3 bases clipped from V and 6 bases from J, the junction kept 5 bases outside the gene matches. CDR3 nucleotide sequence: TGTGCCAGCAGTTTTACGAGGGAGGGCGAGCAGTACTTC. The encoded protein is CASSFTREGEQYF.

The V gene is TRBV5-4, the J gene TRBJ1-3; 8 bases fit TRBD1. The CDR3 sequence is 17 residues long. The trim removed 0 bases at V and 3 bases at J, leaving 8 bases unmatched. Germline-derived CDR1 and CDR2 are SGHNT and YYREEE (reference sequence). CDR3 region: CASSLVGTGVVGNTIYF. The CDR3 nucleotides read TGTGCCAGCAGCTTGGTAGGGACAGGAGTAGTTGGAAACACCATATATTTT.